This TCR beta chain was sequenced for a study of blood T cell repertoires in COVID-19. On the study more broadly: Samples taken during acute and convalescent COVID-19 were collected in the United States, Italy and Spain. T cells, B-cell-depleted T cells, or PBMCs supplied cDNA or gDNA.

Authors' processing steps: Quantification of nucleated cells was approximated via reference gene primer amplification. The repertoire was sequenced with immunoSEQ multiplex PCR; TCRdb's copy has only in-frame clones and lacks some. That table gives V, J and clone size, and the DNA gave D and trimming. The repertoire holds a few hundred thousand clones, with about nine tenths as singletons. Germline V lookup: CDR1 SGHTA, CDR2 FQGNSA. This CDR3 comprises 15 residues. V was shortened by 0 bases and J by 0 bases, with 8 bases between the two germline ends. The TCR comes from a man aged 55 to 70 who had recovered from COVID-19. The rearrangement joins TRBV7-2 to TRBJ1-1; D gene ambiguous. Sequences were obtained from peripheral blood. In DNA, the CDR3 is TGTGCCAGCAGCTTAGCGAGGCCAGTGAACACTGAAGCTTTCTTT. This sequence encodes CASSLARPVNTEAFF.